The next 17 T cell receptor beta chains were all read from a single sample in a study of T cells in localized non-small cell lung cancer. Assay: immunoSEQ multiplex PCR; the TCRdb copy retains only in-frame clones and omits some. This sample yields 24,000 or so clones, of which approximately 86% are seen a single time; roughly 15% belongs to the top ten. Specimen: peripheral blood, collected before any cancer treatment. The receptors come from a female donor at least 60 years old with stage I lung adenocarcinoma.

This clone was seen once. CDR3 protein: CASSPWDRGGNEQFF. Here the CDR3 DNA reads TGTGCCAGCTCACCATGGGACAGGGGGGGTAATGAGCAGTTCTTC. The chain joins TRBV18 to TRBJ2-1; 11 bases align to TRBD1. The CDR3 loop spans 15 amino acids. With 2 bases clipped from V and 7 bases from J, the junction kept 4 bases outside the gene matches. Germline CDR1 is KGHSH and CDR2 is LQKENI.

The V call is TRBV5-6, the J call TRBJ1-3; D unresolved. Germline lookup yields CDR1 SGHDT and CDR2 YYEEEE. Trimming left V 0 bases short and J 4 bases short, with 14 bases between. CDR3 length: 16 residues. CDR3 nucleotide sequence: TGTGCCAGCAGCTTGGAGCGGACGCGGCTCGGAAACACCATATATTTT. Translating it yields CASSLERTRLGNTIYF. Drawing the rest from reference TRBV5-6 and TRBJ1-3, the complete variable domain is DAGVTQSPTHLIKTRGQQVTLRCSPKSGHDTVSWYQQALGQGPQFIFQYYEEEERQRGNFPDRFSGHQFPNYSSELNVNALLLGDSALYLCASSLERTRLGNTIYFGEGSWLTVV.

This clone was observed a handful of times. The chain couples TRBV10-3 to TRBJ2-3; 10 bases map to TRBD2. Germline trimming cut 6 bases from V and 4 bases from J; bases unmatched to any gene: 13. The V gene's germline CDR1 is ENHRY and CDR2 SYGVKD. The CDR3 runs 17 residues. DNA of the CDR3: TGTGCCATCAGACCCCAGTTCAGCGGGAGGGGAGCAGATACGCAGTATTTT. It yields the protein CAIRPQFSGRGADTQYF.

The chain joins TRBV19 to TRBJ1-5; no definite D call. CDR3 length equals 15 residues. The V end lost 5 bases, the J end lost 1 base, and 12 bases lay between the germline ends. Germline V lookup: CDR1 LNHDA, CDR2 SQIVND (reference sequence). CDR3 DNA: TGTGCCAGTAGTTGGGGTCCGGGAAGCAATCAGCCCCAGCATTTT. Translating gives CASSWGPGSNQPQHF.

The V and J genes are TRBV7-2 and TRBJ2-1, with 10 bases identical to TRBD2. Germline lookup yields CDR1 SGHTA and CDR2 FQGNSA. The CDR3 loop spans 15 amino acids. With 4 bases clipped from V and 7 bases from J, the junction kept 7 bases outside the gene matches. The CDR3 reads CASSSLAGVLNEQFF. CDR3 bases: TGTGCCAGCAGCTCTCTAGCGGGAGTGTTAAATGAGCAGTTCTTC.

The chain has TRBV11-2 and TRBJ2-5; 12 nucleotides agree with TRBD1. The germline CDR1 and CDR2 sequences are SGHAT and FQNNGV. CDR3 size: 17 residues. Unmatched junction bases numbered 11, after V lost 5 bases and J lost 4 bases. The CDR3 nucleotides are TGTGCCAGCAGCCCGGGACAGGGGGCGAGCTGGGTAGAGACCCAGTACTTC. Translating gives CASSPGQGASWVETQYF.

The J gene is TRBJ2-7, the V gene TRBV5-1, with TRBD2 as a possible D gene (6 bases). In germline, CDR1 is SGHRS, CDR2 YFSETQ. The CDR3 is 14 amino acids. Trimming removed 4 bases from V and 0 bases from J, with 11 bases in between. CDR3 bases: TGCGCCAGCAGCGGTCAGGACTACTCCTACGAGCAGTACTTC. It is translated as CASSGQDYSYEQYF.

This clone was counted a single time. The chain links TRBV7-8 to TRBJ2-5; no firm D call. V gave up 0 bases and J gave up 4 bases, with 12 bases separating them. CDR1 and CDR2 (germline): SGHVS, FQNEAQ. The CDR3 runs to 15 residues. The CDR3 is CASSLARLSIETQYF. Here the CDR3 DNA reads TGTGCCAGCAGCTTAGCCCGGCTTAGCATAGAGACCCAGTACTTC.

The chain is built from TRBV30 and TRBJ2-1; TRBD2 agrees at 11 bases. There are 15 residues in the CDR3. V trimming: 0 bases; J trimming: 9 bases; junction bases outside the gene matches: 7. Germline loops: CDR1 GTSNPN, CDR2 SVGIG (reference sequence). This CDR3 reads CAWSVIAGGLGEQFF. Written as DNA, the CDR3 is TGTGCCTGGAGTGTTATAGCGGGGGGGCTTGGTGAGCAGTTCTTC.

The rearrangement links TRBV6-6 to TRBJ1-1; D is unclear. This CDR3 has 12 amino acids. V was shortened by 8 bases and J by 6 bases, with 13 bases between the two germline ends. The germline gives CDR1 MNHNY, CDR2 SVGAGI (reference sequence). CDR3 residues: CASCGSGAEAFF. The CDR3 DNA is TGTGCCAGCTGCGGATCCGGCGCTGAAGCTTTCTTT.

The CDR3 DNA sequence: TGTGCCAGCTCACCACCGGGGGGGTATGGCTACACCTTC. This encodes CASSPPGGYGYTF. V is TRBV18 and J is TRBJ1-2; tentatively, D is TRBD1 (5 bases). Germline values: CDR1 KGHSH, CDR2 LQKENI. V was cut by 0 bases and J by 5 bases, with 7 bases left in between. CDR3 length equals 13 residues.

The chain is built from TRBV10-3 and TRBJ1-1, with D maybe TRBD1 (6 bases). Germline V CDR1 and CDR2: ENHRY, SYGVKD. V lost 5 bases to trimming and J lost 4 bases, with 11 bases between them. The CDR3 has 13 amino acids. The DNA of the CDR3 is TGTGCCATCAGTCAGGCAGGGGTCACTGAAGCTTTCTTT. Its translation is CAISQAGVTEAFF.

V gene TRBV29-1 combines with J gene TRBJ1-1; possibly TRBD1 for D (5 bases). The CDR3 consists of 18 residues. Germline CDR1 is SQVTM and CDR2 is ANQGSEA. Trimming removed 5 bases at V and 0 bases at J, with 25 bases between. CDR3 sequence (DNA): TGCAGCGTTATAAACACTGGGGGGGTCCCCCCCATGAACACTGAAGCTTTCTTT. It yields the protein CSVINTGGVPPMNTEAFF. Variable domain in full (rest from reference TRBV29-1 and TRBJ1-1): SAVISQKPSRDICQRGTSLTIQCQVDSQVTMMFWYRQQPGQSLTLIATANQGSEATYESGFVIDKFPISRPNLTFSTLTVSNMSPEDSSIYLCSVINTGGVPPMNTEAFFGQGTRLTVV.

In its sample, this clone was seen once. V usage is TRBV7-9 and J usage is TRBJ2-7; D is undetermined. There are 15 residues in the CDR3. From germline, CDR1 is SEHNR and CDR2 FQNEAQ (reference sequence). The germline V and J ends were trimmed by 1 base and 0 bases, with 10 bases remaining between them. Here the CDR3 reads CASSLGQLSSYEQYF. The CDR3 DNA is TGTGCCAGCAGCTTAGGGCAGTTAAGCTCCTACGAGCAGTACTTC. Complete variable domain (other parts from reference TRBV7-9 and TRBJ2-7): DTGVSQNPRHKITKRGQNVTFRCDPISEHNRLYWYRQTLGQGPEFLTYFQNEAQLEKSRLLSDRFSAERPKGSFSTLEIQRTEQGDSAMYLCASSLGQLSSYEQYFGPGTRLTVT.

The chain links TRBV5-6 to TRBJ1-3, with 7 bases aligning to TRBD1. The CDR3 is 17 residues long. With 4 bases clipped from V and 0 bases from J, the junction kept 10 bases outside the gene matches. The germline gives CDR1 SGHDT, CDR2 YYEEEE. The CDR3 sequence: CASSVLHRDSSGNTIYF. The CDR3 DNA is TGTGCCAGCAGCGTCTTACACCGGGACAGCTCTGGAAACACCATATATTTT.

This rearrangement joins TRBV15 to TRBJ2-5; 9 nucleotides align to TRBD2. This CDR3 has 18 residues. Trimming removed 1 base from V and 5 bases from J; junction bases left unmatched: 14. CDR1 is LNHNV and CDR2 is YYDKDF in the germline V gene (reference sequence). CDR3 amino acids: CATSRGGGGLAFEETQYF. The CDR3, as DNA: TGTGCCACCAGCAGAGGAGGGGGGGGACTAGCCTTTGAGGAGACCCAGTACTTC.

CDR3 nucleotides: TGTGCCAGCAGCCTTCTAAACACTGAAGCTTTCTTT. Translated, it gives CASSLLNTEAFF. The chain uses TRBV11-2 and TRBJ1-1; no firm D call. Trimming removed 5 bases from V and 2 bases from J, with 6 bases in between. The CDR3 is made up of 12 amino acids. Germline V gene lookup returns CDR1 SGHAT and CDR2 FQNNGV. Drawing the rest from reference TRBV11-2 and TRBJ1-1, the complete variable domain is EAGVAQSPRYKIIEKRQSVAFWCNPISGHATLYWYQQILGQGPKLLIQFQNNGVVDDSQLPKDRFSAERLKGVDSTLKIQPAKLEDSAVYLCASSLLNTEAFFGQGTRLTVV.